These T cell receptor beta chains were read from a single sample in a study of CD8 T cells in ankylosing spondylitis. MiXCR, run by TCRdb on the 5' RACE reads, gives a single entry per CDR3 protein. The profile covers about 150,000 distinct CDR3 sequences, with more than 40% appearing a single time and around 15% taken by the ten largest. The specimen sequenced was synovial fluid, either unsorted or a sorted T cell fraction (not recorded which). The receptors were sampled from a male donor with ankylosing spondylitis. Both conserved end residues are trimmed from each CDR3. The D gene is left open where the match is weak.

.	TRBJ2-1	TRBV4-1	ASSPSRDGHEQF
.	TRBJ1-1	TRBV12-3/TRBV12-4	ASSSSREGTEAF
.	TRBJ2-7	TRBV5-1	ASNPGLSDHEQY
.	TRBJ2-1	TRBV7-6	ASRKLDYNEQF
TRBD1	TRBJ2-6	TRBV5-1	ASSLAGTERISGANVLT
.	TRBJ2-7	TRBV29-1	SVVGGLAYEQY
TRBD2	TRBJ2-7	TRBV18	ASSPSGLAKYEQY
.	TRBJ2-1	TRBV12-3/TRBV12-4	ASNSGSSYNEQF
.	TRBJ2-7	TRBV14	ASSPVGPTAGYEQY
TRBD1	TRBJ1-2	TRBV10-3	AISEPGQVNGYT
TRBD1	TRBJ1-5	TRBV6-1	ASSEAGTGGDQPQH
TRBD1	TRBJ2-7	TRBV7-8	ASSLGQGSPHYYEQY
.	TRBJ2-7	TRBV27	ASTDGYEQY
.	TRBJ2-3	TRBV28	ASSLVGGAGGTDTQY
TRBD1	TRBJ1-1	TRBV13	ASSPSGQGVTEAF
.	TRBJ1-2	TRBV11-2	ASSPVGRLNYGYT
.	TRBJ2-2	TRBV7-2	ASSSYRAGELF
.	TRBJ2-1	TRBV6-2/TRBV6-3	ASSDNLANEQF
TRBD2	TRBJ2-3	TRBV12-3/TRBV12-4	ASSQAAGTSASTDTQY
TRBD1	TRBJ2-5	TRBV5-1	ASSWVGTGSRETQY
.	TRBJ1-6	TRBV11-2	ASSLVRSQSSYNSPLH
.	TRBJ2-1	TRBV7-8	ASSWVRGSYNEQF
.	TRBJ2-3	TRBV12-3/TRBV12-4	ASSFVITSTDTQY
.	TRBJ2-7	TRBV4-1	ASSQEDRVSYEQY
TRBD2	TRBJ2-7	TRBV5-1	ASSGRLADYEQY
TRBD1	TRBJ1-1	TRBV12-3/TRBV12-4	ASRGQGALAEAF
TRBD1	TRBJ2-7	TRBV7-2	ASSLVGRGIYEQY
TRBD1	TRBJ1-2	TRBV4-2	ASSADRGYGYT
.	TRBJ2-1	TRBV5-1	ASTRGHEQF
.	TRBJ1-1	TRBV5-1	ASSLMVWGAEAF
.	TRBJ2-1	TRBV12-3/TRBV12-4	ASTIGGLEQF
TRBD1	TRBJ1-4	TRBV10-3	AISESAGGLLNEKLF
.	TRBJ1-2	TRBV18	ASHGGSYGYT
.	TRBJ2-6	TRBV18	ASSPSRIVLT
TRBD2	TRBJ2-7	TRBV6-5	ASSYRTSWYEQY
.	TRBJ2-7	TRBV19	ASSRIDGRAYEQY
.	TRBJ2-1	TRBV29-1	SVPRTEISYNEQF
.	TRBJ2-3	TRBV6-1	ASSDPVGPSSTDTQY
.	TRBJ1-1	TRBV11-2	ASSSLWWVTEAF
.	TRBJ2-4	TRBV7-9	ASSHTSGVWNIQY
.	TRBJ2-1	TRBV20-1	SARDRGDGYNEQF
.	TRBJ2-7	TRBV18	ASSPETFLSYEQY
.	TRBJ2-7	TRBV20-1	SAPGTPEPYEQY
.	TRBJ1-1	TRBV4-2	ASSQDVGQTLNTEAF
TRBD1	TRBJ2-6	TRBV28	ASSLGTGEANVLT
.	TRBJ2-3	TRBV12-3/TRBV12-4	ASSPPFGFPFEY
.	TRBJ2-5	TRBV27	ASNCIQQETQY
.	TRBJ1-5	TRBV30	AWSVVHSNQPQH
.	TRBJ2-3	TRBV6-5	ASSLLGRTDTQY
.	TRBJ2-7	TRBV4-1	ASSRNLLVGPNYEQY
.	TRBJ1-1	TRBV2	ASSERGAYTEAF
TRBD2	TRBJ2-1	TRBV6-2/TRBV6-3	ASSLAGAGYNEQF
.	TRBJ1-5	TRBV6-2/TRBV6-3	ASSYNSGVETSNQPQH
.	TRBJ1-1	TRBV11-2	ASSRGWGTEAF
.	TRBJ2-2	TRBV5-8	ASSLGTTNTGELF